What follows are 17 T cell receptor beta chains derived from one specimen sequenced in a study of patients and donors after allogeneic stem cell transplantation. In TCRdb, the RT-PCR reads were re-called with MiXCR into one record per CDR3 protein. The table shows roughly 230,000 distinct CDR3 sequences, with less than 15% occurring only once. Sequences were obtained from blood, either unsorted or a sorted T cell fraction (not recorded which). Receptors originate from a human donor who was either an allogeneic HSCT recipient or a stem cell or donor lymphocyte infusion donor (not recorded which). It is not recorded whose cells these are; they may come from a transplant donor.

This clonotype was counted only a few times. The chain uses TRBV30 and TRBJ2-5; tentative D call: TRBD2 (5 bases). Deletions cut 2 bases from V and 5 bases from J, with 21 bases between. Germline V gives CDR1 GTSNPN, CDR2 SVGIG (reference sequence). The CDR3 sequence is 16 residues long. CDR3 in amino acids: CAWSSNLPMGGETQYF. The CDR3 bases are TGTGCCTGGAGTAGCAACTTACCCATGGGCGGGGAGACCCAGTACTTC.

The chain couples TRBV20-1 to TRBJ2-7, with 10 bases matching TRBD2. The length of the CDR3 is 14 residues. CDR1 is DFQATT, CDR2 SNEGSKA, per germline (reference sequence). V shed 1 base and J 2 bases; nucleotides not matched to a gene: 2. In DNA, the CDR3 is TGCAGTGCTAGAGTTAGCGGGGGGACCTACGAGCAGTACTTC. It specifies CSARVSGGTYEQYF.

The gene calls are TRBV9 and TRBJ2-7, with D perhaps matching TRBD1 (5 bases). The germline V gene encodes CDR1 SGDLS and CDR2 YYNGEE. The V end lost 0 bases, the J end lost 4 bases, and 17 bases lay between the germline ends. The CDR3 has 16 amino acids. DNA for the CDR3: TGTGCCAGCAGCGTAGGCGGTAAGGACATACCGTACGAGCAGTACTTC. Amino acid sequence: CASSVGGKDIPYEQYF. Variable domain in full (rest from reference TRBV9 and TRBJ2-7): DSGVTQTPKHLITATGQRVTLRCSPRSGDLSVYWYQQSLDQGLQFLIQYYNGEERAKGNILERFSAQQFPDLHSELNLSSLELGDSALYFCASSVGGKDIPYEQYFGPGTRLTVT.

This chain uses TRBV29-1 with TRBJ1-2; 12 positions agree with TRBD1. V was pared by 1 base and J by 6 bases, with 9 bases of the junction left unmatched. Germline values: CDR1 SQVTM, CDR2 ANQGSEA. This CDR3 is 16 amino acids long. The CDR3 DNA follows: TGCAGCGTTGAAGTTCCTGGGGACAGGGGGCGAAATGGCTACACCTTC. It translates to CSVEVPGDRGRNGYTF. Combining the CDR3 with reference TRBV29-1 and TRBJ1-2 gives the whole variable domain SAVISQKPSRDICQRGTSLTIQCQVDSQVTMMFWYRQQPGQSLTLIATANQGSEATYESGFVIDKFPISRPNLTFSTLTVSNMSPEDSSIYLCSVEVPGDRGRNGYTFGSGTRLTVV.

The chain's CDR3 is CASSGWGTDTEAFF. CDR3 sequence (DNA): TGCGCCAGCAGCGGATGGGGGACGGACACTGAAGCTTTCTTT. J is TRBJ1-1 and V is TRBV5-1; perhaps TRBD1 as D (5 bases). Germline assignment: CDR1 SGHRS and CDR2 YFSETQ. Between the trimmed V and J ends, which lost 4 bases and 3 bases, there was a span of 13 bases. This CDR3 has 14 amino acids.

This clonotype was detected ten times or more. The CDR3 is CSARHSGSENIQYF. In DNA, the CDR3 is TGCAGTGCTAGACATAGCGGGAGCGAGAACATTCAGTACTTC. The rearrangement joins TRBV20-1 to TRBJ2-4, with 9 bases matching TRBD2. Germline trimming cut 2 bases from V and 7 bases from J; bases unmatched to any gene: 6. Germline V CDR1 and CDR2: DFQATT, SNEGSKA (reference sequence). CDR3 length: 14 residues.

This sequence joins TRBV9 and TRBJ2-1, with TRBD2 matching 11 bases. Germline loops: CDR1 SGDLS, CDR2 YYNGEE. The length of the CDR3 is 16 residues. V shed 2 bases, J shed 5 bases, and the junction held 6 bases outside the gene matches. The CDR3 here is CASSVETSGADNEQFF. Written as DNA, the CDR3 is TGTGCCAGCAGCGTGGAGACTAGCGGGGCCGACAATGAGCAGTTCTTC.

A single count supports this clonotype. This may be a read error, as it is one base from a much larger clone. The rearrangement uses TRBV6-1 and TRBJ1-6; no firm D call. Trimming removed 5 bases at V and 6 bases at J, with 11 bases between. From germline, CDR1 is MNHNS and CDR2 SASEGT. The CDR3 length is 14 residues. CDR3 sequence: CASSMTVCNSPLHF. The CDR3 DNA follows: TGTGCCAGCAGTATGACTGTATGTAATTCACCCCTCCACTTT.

The table lists this clonotype with many counts. This chain connects TRBV5-1 to TRBJ1-1; maybe TRBD1 (5 bases). V was shortened by 5 bases and J by 3 bases, with 14 bases between the two germline ends. Germline CDR1 reads SGHRS; CDR2 reads YFSETQ. This CDR3 has 14 amino acids. The CDR3: CASRRPGGDTEAFF. DNA for the CDR3: TGCGCCAGCAGGAGACCTGGAGGGGACACTGAAGCTTTCTTT.

The rearrangement joins TRBV6-1 to TRBJ2-2; 8 bases are a match to TRBD1. The V segment lost 7 bases and the J segment 1 base; nucleotides outside the gene matches: 2. The V gene's germline CDR1 is MNHNS and CDR2 SASEGT. The CDR3 is made up of 14 amino acids. DNA for the CDR3: TGTGCCAGCAAGGGACAGGTGAACACCGGGGAGCTGTTTTTT. It is translated as CASKGQVNTGELFF.

This clonotype was counted ten times or more. The chain links TRBV4-2 to TRBJ2-1; D uncertain. The CDR3 is made up of 13 amino acids. Trimming stripped 4 bases from V and 5 bases from J, with 9 bases between. Germline-derived CDR1 and CDR2 are LGHNA and YNFKEQ. CDR3 residues: CASSLRGNNEQFF. The CDR3 DNA reads as TGTGCCAGCAGCCTCCGCGGAAACAATGAGCAGTTCTTC.

This clonotype was seen at least ten times. The CDR3 DNA reads as TGTGCCAGCAGCCAAGATCAGGAGGGCCCCTATGGCTACACCTTC. Amino acids: CASSQDQEGPYGYTF. The chain employs TRBV4-2 and TRBJ1-2; D unclear. From germline, CDR1 is LGHNA and CDR2 YNFKEQ. V was cut by 0 bases and J by 4 bases, with 12 bases left in between. CDR3 length: 15 residues.

This clonotype was detected many times. Relative to the germline gene, one junction end is altered; a read error may explain this. The chain couples TRBV7-7 to TRBJ2-2; D unclear. In germline, CDR1 is SSHAT, CDR2 FNYEAQ (reference sequence). This CDR3 is built from 14 residues. CDR3 residues: CASKPTANTGELFF. The CDR3 nucleotides are TGTGCTAGCAAACCTACGGCGAACACCGGGGAGCTGTTTTTT.

The rearrangement joins TRBV6-6 to TRBJ2-4; D remains unclear. Germline V gene sequence: CDR1 MNHNY, CDR2 SVGAGI (reference sequence). The CDR3 length is 12 residues. Trimming took off 4 bases at V and 7 bases at J, with 8 bases between the two ends. The CDR3 DNA is TGTGCCAGCAGTTCCCAGGCTAACATTCAGTACTTC. Its protein product is CASSSQANIQYF.

V and J are TRBV20-1 and TRBJ2-7, with a tentative D call TRBD2 (6 bases). V shed 4 bases and J shed 3 bases, with 13 bases lying between them. The CDR3 consists of 13 residues. Germline loops: CDR1 DFQATT, CDR2 SNEGSKA (reference sequence). The CDR3 here is CSATRLGVYEQYF. The DNA for the CDR3 is TGCAGTGCTACGAGACTAGGAGTCTACGAGCAGTACTTC.

This chain connects TRBV24-1 to TRBJ1-1; no clear D gene. Germline V lookup: CDR1 KGHDR, CDR2 SFDVKD. V lost 5 bases and J 1 base, leaving 13 bases between the germline ends. The CDR3 has 15 amino acids. CDR3 bases: TGTGCCACCAGTGGAGGTAAAGGGAGGAACACTGAAGCTTTCTTT. This codes for CATSGGKGRNTEAFF.

The rearrangement uses TRBV5-6 and TRBJ1-2; D is perhaps TRBD1 (6 bases). V lost 4 bases and J 8 bases, leaving 18 bases between the germline ends. The CDR3 totals 14 residues. Germline V lookup: CDR1 SGHDT, CDR2 YYEEEE. The CDR3 loop reads CASSAAVGGLGYTF. The CDR3 DNA is TGTGCCAGCAGCGCCGCTGTTGGGGGCCTGGGCTACACCTTC.